The TCR beta chain described here comes from a study of shared clonotypes between healthy human individuals. The assay was immunoSEQ multiplex PCR, and TCRdb's table has in-frame clones only and misses some. The top ten clones hold about 0.34% of a sample with fewer than 2.5 million clones, more than 85% of them seen once. Unmatched junction bases numbered 10, after V lost 4 bases and J lost 4 bases. The CDR3 is 16 residues long. CDR1 SGHNT and CDR2 YYREEE come from the germline V gene (reference sequence). The specimen sequenced was naive CD4+ T cells from PBMCs. Subset here: CD45RA+ positively selected. This receptor was taken from a man between 18 and 29 years old in good health. Some clones in this sample may be carry-over from other donors' samples. The chain uses TRBV5-4 and TRBJ2-3, with 9 bases matching TRBD2. In DNA, the CDR3 is TGTGCCAGCAGCACTGGGGCGGGAGGGCCTCCAGATACGCAGTATTTT. It yields the protein CASSTGAGGPPDTQYF. The full variable domain, rest sourced from reference TRBV5-4 and TRBJ2-3, is ETGVTQSPTHLIKTRGQQVTLRCSSQSGHNTVSWYQQALGQGPQFIFQYYREEENGRGNFPPRFSGLQFPNYSSELNVNALELDDSALYLCASSTGAGGPPDTQYFGPGTRLTVL.